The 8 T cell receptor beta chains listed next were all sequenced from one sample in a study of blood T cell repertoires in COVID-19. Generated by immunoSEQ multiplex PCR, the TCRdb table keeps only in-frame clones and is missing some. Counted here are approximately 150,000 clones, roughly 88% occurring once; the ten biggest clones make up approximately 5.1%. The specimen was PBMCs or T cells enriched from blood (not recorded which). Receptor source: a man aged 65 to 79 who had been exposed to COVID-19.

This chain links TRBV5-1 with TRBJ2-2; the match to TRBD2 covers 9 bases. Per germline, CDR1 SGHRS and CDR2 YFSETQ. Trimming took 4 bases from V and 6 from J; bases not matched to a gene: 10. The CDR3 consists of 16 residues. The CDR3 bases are TGCGCCAGCAGCGGGATCTTTAGCGGGGGCCCCGGGGAGCTGTTTTTT. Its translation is CASSGIFSGGPGELFF.

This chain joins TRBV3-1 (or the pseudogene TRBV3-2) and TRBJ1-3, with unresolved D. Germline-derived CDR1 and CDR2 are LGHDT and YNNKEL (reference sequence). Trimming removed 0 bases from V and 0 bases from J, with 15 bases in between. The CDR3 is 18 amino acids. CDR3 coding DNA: TGTGCCAGCAGCCAAGATCGTTCGGGTGGCTCCTCTGGAAACACCATATATTTT. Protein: CASSQDRSGGSSGNTIYF.

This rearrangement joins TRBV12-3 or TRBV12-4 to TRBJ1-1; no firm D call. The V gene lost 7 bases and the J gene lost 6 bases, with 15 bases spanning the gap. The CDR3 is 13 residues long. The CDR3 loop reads CASNTPPPPEAFF. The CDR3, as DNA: TGTGCCAGCAACACACCACCCCCTCCTGAAGCTTTCTTT.

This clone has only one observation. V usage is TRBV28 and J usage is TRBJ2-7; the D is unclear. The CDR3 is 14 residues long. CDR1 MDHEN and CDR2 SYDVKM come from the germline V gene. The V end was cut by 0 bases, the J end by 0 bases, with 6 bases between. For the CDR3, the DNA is TGTGCCAGCAGTTTATGGGTTAGCTCCTACGAGCAGTACTTC. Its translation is CASSLWVSSYEQYF. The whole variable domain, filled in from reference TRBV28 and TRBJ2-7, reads DVKVTQSSRYLVKRTGEKVFLECVQDMDHENMFWYRQDPGLGLRLIYFSYDVKMKEKGDIPEGYSVSREKKERFSLILESASTNQTSMYLCASSLWVSSYEQYFGPGTRLTVT.

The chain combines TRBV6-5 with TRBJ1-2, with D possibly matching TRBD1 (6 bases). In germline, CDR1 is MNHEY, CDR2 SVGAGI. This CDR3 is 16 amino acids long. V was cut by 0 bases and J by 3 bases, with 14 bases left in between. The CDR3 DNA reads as TGTGCCAGCAGTTACTCGATCGGAGGGGGGGACTATGGCTACACCTTC. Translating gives CASSYSIGGGDYGYTF.

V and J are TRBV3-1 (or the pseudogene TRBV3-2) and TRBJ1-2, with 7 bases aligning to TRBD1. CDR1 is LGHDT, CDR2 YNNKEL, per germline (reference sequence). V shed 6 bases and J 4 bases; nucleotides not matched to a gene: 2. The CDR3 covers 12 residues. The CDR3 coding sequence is TGTGCCAGCAGACAGGGGTCCTATGGCTACACCTTC. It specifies CASRQGSYGYTF.

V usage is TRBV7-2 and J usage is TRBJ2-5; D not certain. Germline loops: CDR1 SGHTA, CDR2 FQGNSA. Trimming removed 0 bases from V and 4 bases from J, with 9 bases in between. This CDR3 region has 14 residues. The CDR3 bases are TGTGCCAGCAGCTTAGCCCACTCGCGAGAGACCCAGTACTTC. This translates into CASSLAHSRETQYF.

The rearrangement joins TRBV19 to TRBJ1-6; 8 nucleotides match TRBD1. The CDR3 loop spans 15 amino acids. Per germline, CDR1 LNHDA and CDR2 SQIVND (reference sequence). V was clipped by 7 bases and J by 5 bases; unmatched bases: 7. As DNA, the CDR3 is TGTGCCAGTACCCGACAGGGGCTCGATAATTCACCCCTCCACTTT. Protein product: CASTRQGLDNSPLHF.